The clone carrying this TCR beta chain showed up just a few times. The sample is drawn from a study of T cell changes during pregnancy in multiple sclerosis. Generated by immunoSEQ multiplex PCR, the TCRdb table keeps only in-frame clones and is missing some. The sample carries 84,000 or so clones, about 94% recorded once. Trimming cost V 5 bases and J 1 base; bases outside gene matches: 1. The length of the CDR3 is 12 residues. The germline V gene has CDR1 GTSNPN and CDR2 SVGIG (reference sequence). Sequenced here: peripheral blood, sampled in the third trimester of pregnancy. The source is a female donor with multiple sclerosis, enrolled in a pregnancy study. The chain combines TRBV30 with TRBJ1-1; 7 nucleotides agree with TRBD1. This CDR3 is CAWRQGNTEAFF. For the CDR3, the DNA is TGTGCCTGGCGACAGGGGAACACTGAAGCTTTCTTT.